This entry describes one T cell receptor (beta chain). The sample comes from a study of CD8 T cells in Susac syndrome. Germline CDR1 is SGHAT and CDR2 is FQNNGV. The CDR3 is made up of 15 amino acids. V lost 11 bases to trimming and J lost 7 bases; unmatched junction nucleotides: 14. Reverse transcription of roughly 0.5 to 1 ug RNA used random hexamers. The method of amplification for TCR beta CDR3 was immunoSEQ multiplex PCR, covering 54 Vbeta and 13 Jbeta. TCRdb redid the calling of the immunoSEQ multiplex PCR reads with MiXCR, one entry per CDR3 protein. The sample includes 200,000 or so distinct CDR3 sequences, about 95% of them seen just once. The multiple sclerosis control cohort comprised treatment-naive individuals presenting with stable or active relapsing-remitting disease.

The origin of this receptor is a human donor with multiple sclerosis. The sample comprised CD4+ T cells from PBMCs. The gene calls are TRBV11-2 and TRBJ2-1; 10 positions agree with TRBD2. Written as DNA, the CDR3 is TGTGCCGGGGGACGGGAAGCGGGAGGGGCAAATGAGCAGTTCTTC. Translation gives CAGGREAGGANEQFF.